The clone carrying this T cell receptor beta chain was observed a few times. The antigen remains unidentified. V lost 0 bases, J lost 3 bases, and 21 bases lay in between. The CDR3 loop spans 19 amino acids. Germline V lookup: CDR1 LGHNA, CDR2 YNFKEQ. These data belong to a study of beta chain features in type 1 diabetes. Study-level results: Patients showed naive, central memory and Treg TCRB repertoires that appeared more similar than those of healthy donors.

Sequencing targeted expressed TCRB transcripts, as all isolated RNA had been reverse transcribed. Here immunoSEQ multiplex PCR was the method, and the copy in TCRdb shows in-frame clones only, minus some. Among under 200,000 clones, about 8.1% were seen once, and the ten largest hold about 0.6%. There was one heparinised blood draw per donor, averaging approximately 120 mL. The TCR sequence derives from a man between 18 and 35 years old in good health. The chain joins TRBV4-2 to TRBJ2-4; D gene uncertain. Sequencing was performed on central memory CD4+ T cells from blood. The CDR3 spells CASSQDRFSSRRVKNIQYF. The DNA for the CDR3 is TGTGCCAGCAGCCAAGATCGGTTTAGCTCCAGAAGAGTCAAAAACATTCAGTACTTC.